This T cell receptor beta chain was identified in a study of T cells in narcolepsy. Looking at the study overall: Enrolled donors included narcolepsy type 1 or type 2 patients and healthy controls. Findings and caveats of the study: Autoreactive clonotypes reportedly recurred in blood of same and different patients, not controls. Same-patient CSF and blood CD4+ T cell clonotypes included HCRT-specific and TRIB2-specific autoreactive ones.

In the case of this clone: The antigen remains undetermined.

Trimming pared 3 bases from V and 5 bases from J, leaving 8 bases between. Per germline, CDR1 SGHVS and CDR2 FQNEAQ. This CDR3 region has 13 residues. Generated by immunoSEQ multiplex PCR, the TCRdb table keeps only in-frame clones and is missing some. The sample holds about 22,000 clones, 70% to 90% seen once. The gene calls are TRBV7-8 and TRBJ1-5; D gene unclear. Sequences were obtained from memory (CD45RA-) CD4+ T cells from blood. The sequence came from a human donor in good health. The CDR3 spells CASSFRADQPQHF. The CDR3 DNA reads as TGTGCCAGCAGCTTTAGGGCCGATCAGCCCCAGCATTTT.